One T cell receptor (beta chain) is described in this entry. Antigen unknown. The data belong to a study of shared clonotypes between healthy human individuals. Study-wide results and limits: The study sampled only blood, and tissue repertoires likely differ. The study found roughly 5% of naive CD4 clonotypes shared across a handful of donors.

CDR1 is SGHVS and CDR2 is FQNEAQ in the germline V gene. The CDR3 spans 14 residues. V gave up 5 bases and J gave up 6 bases, with 17 bases separating them. Naive CD8 cells lacked CD45RO, underwent positive selection for CCR7 and left out terminally differentiated effector memory CD45RA+ cells. All of the donors resided in Nashville, Tennessee, and each was a Caucasian adult. This table comes from immunoSEQ multiplex PCR, and its TCRdb copy is limited to in-frame clones, with some not included. The repertoire consists of around 2.1 million clones, with approximately 94% occurring once and the leading ten covering under 2%.

The receptor's source is a man between 18 and 29 years old in good health. Some clones in this sample may be carry-over from other donors' samples. Sequencing input: naive CD8+ T cells from PBMCs. The chain employs TRBV7-8 and TRBJ2-7; D gene unclear. This CDR3 reads CASSVLPVIGEQYF. In nucleotides, the CDR3 is TGTGCCAGCAGCGTACTACCAGTAATCGGCGAGCAGTACTTC.